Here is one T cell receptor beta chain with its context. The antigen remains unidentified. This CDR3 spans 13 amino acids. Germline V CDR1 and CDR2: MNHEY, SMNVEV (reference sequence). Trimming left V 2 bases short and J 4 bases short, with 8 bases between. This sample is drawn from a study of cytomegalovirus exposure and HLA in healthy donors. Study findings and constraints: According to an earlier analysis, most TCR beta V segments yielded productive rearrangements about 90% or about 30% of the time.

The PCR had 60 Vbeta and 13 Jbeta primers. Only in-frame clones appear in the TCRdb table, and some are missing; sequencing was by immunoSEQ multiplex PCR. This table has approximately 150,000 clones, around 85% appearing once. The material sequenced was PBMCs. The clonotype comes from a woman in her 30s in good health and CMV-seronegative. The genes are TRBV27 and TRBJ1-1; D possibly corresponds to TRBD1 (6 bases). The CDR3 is CASSLVRGTEAFF. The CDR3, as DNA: TGTGCCAGCAGTTTAGTCAGGGGCACTGAAGCTTTCTTT.